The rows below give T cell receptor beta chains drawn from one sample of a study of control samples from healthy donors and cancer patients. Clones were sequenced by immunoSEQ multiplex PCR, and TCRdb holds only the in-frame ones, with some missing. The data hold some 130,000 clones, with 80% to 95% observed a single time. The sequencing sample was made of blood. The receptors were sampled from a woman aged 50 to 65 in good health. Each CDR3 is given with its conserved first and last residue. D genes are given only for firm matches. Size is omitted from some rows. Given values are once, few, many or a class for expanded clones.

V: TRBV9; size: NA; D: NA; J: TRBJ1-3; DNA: TGTGCCAGCAGCGGAAGCTGGGGTTTGTCTGGAAACACCATATATTTT; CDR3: CASSGSWGLSGNTIYF
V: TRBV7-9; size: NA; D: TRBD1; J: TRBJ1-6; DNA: TGTGCCAGCAGCTTAGGTGACAGGGGAGATATTTCACCCCTCCACTTT; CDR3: CASSLGDRGDISPLHF
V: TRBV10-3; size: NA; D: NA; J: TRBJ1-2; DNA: TGTGCCATCAGTGAGGATATGGCCCTTTATGGCTACACCTTC; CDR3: CAISEDMALYGYTF
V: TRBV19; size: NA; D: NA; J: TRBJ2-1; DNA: TGTGCCAGTAGTCCTGCCCGTGGGCAGCCAGCCTACAATGAGCAGTTCTTC; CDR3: CASSPARGQPAYNEQFF
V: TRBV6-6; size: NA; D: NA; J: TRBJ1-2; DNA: TGTGCCAGCAGTTACGGGCAGAACTATGGCTACACCTTC; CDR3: CASSYGQNYGYTF
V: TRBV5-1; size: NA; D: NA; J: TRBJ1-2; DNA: TGCGCCAGCAGCTATGAGGGGGAATATGGCTACACCTTC; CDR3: CASSYEGEYGYTF
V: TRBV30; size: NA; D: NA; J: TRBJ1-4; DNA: TGTGCCTGGAGGCTAAAGAACGGTGAAAAACTGTTTTTT; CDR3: CAWRLKNGEKLFF
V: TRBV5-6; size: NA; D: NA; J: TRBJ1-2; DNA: TGTGCCAGCAGCTTGGCCAATACGGGGGCCTATGGCTACACCTTC; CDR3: CASSLANTGAYGYTF
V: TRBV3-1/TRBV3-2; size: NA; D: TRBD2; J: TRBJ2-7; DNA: TGTGCCAGCAGCCAAGATCGGGCGGGGGGGCCGAGGGAGCAGTACTTC; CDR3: CASSQDRAGGPREQYF
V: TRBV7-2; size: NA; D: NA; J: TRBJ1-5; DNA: TGTGCCAGCAGCTTACAGGAGTATCAGCCCCAGCATTTT; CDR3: CASSLQEYQPQHF
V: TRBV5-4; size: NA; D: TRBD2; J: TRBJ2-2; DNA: TGTGCCAGCAATACACTAGCGGGGGGCAATACCGGGGAGCTGTTTTTT; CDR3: CASNTLAGGNTGELFF
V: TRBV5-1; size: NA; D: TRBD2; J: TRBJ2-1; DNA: TGCGCCAGCAGCATCAGGACTAGCGGGGGGCCTAGCTCCTACAATGAGCAGTTCTTC; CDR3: CASSIRTSGGPSSYNEQFF
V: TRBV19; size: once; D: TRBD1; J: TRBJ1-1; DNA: TGTGCCAGTAGTATCTGGACAGGGGGGAACACTGAAGCTTTCTTT; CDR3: CASSIWTGGNTEAFF
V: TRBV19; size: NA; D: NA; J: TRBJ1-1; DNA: TGTGCCAGTAGTAATAGGGGGGTCGGCCCTGAAGCTTTCTTT; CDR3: CASSNRGVGPEAFF
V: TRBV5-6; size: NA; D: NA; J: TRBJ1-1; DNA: TGTGCCAGCAGACCGGCGGGGAGGAGAACTGAAGCTTTCTTT; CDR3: CASRPAGRRTEAFF
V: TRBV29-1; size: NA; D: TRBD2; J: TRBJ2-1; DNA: TGCAGCGCAGGACTAGCGGGACGAAGTGAGCAGTTCTTC; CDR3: CSAGLAGRSEQFF
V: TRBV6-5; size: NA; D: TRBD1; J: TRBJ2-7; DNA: TGTGCCAGCAGTTACCTAGACAGGGGGCAGCAGTACTTC; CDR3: CASSYLDRGQQYF
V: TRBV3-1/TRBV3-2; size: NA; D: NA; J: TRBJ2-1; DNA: TGTGCCAGCAGCCGATACAGGGCCCTCTACAATGAGCAGTTCTTC; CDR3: CASSRYRALYNEQFF
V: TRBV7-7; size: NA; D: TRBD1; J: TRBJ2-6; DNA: TGTGCTAGCAGCTTAGAAATTGGGACCGGACAGGGGAAATCTGGGGCCAACGTCCTGACTTTC; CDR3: CASSLEIGTGQGKSGANVLTF
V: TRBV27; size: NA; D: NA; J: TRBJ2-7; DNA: TGTGCCAGCAGCGGCCCAAACTCCTACGAGCAGTACTTC; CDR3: CASSGPNSYEQYF
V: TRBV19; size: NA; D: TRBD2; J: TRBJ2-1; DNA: TGTGCCAGTAGATTCGGGACTAGCGGTTACAATGAGCAGTTCTTC; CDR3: CASRFGTSGYNEQFF
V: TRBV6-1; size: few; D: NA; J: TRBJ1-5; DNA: TGTGCCAGCAGTGAGGAGGCAGTTTCTACGGGCAATCAGCCCCAGCATTTT; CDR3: CASSEEAVSTGNQPQHF
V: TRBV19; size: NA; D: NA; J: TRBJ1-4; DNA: TGTGCCAGTAGTATTGACAGCCAGAATGAAAAACTGTTTTTT; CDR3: CASSIDSQNEKLFF
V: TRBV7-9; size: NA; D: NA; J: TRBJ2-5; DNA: TGTGCCAGCAGCCGGCAGGAGGATGAGACCCAGTACTTC; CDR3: CASSRQEDETQYF
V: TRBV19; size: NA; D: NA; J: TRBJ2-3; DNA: TGTGCCAGTAGTCTGGCAACTAGCACAGATACGCAGTATTTT; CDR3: CASSLATSTDTQYF
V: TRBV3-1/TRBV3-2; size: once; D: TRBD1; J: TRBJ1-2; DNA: TGTGCCAGCAGCTGGACAGGGGATTCTAACTATGGCTACACCTTC; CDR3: CASSWTGDSNYGYTF
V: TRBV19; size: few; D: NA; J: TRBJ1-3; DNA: TGTGCCAGTATCCGTACAGGAAGAAATGGAAACACCATATATTTT; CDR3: CASIRTGRNGNTIYF
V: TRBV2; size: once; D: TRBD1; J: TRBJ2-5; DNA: TGTGCCAGCAGTCTGCAGGGGGCTTGGGCGGGGGAGACCCAGTACTTC; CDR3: CASSLQGAWAGETQYF
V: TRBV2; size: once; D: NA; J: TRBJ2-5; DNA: TGTGCCAGCACGAGGGGGGAAGGAGAGACCCAGTACTTC; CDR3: CASTRGEGETQYF
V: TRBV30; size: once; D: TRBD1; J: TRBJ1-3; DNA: TGTGCCTGGAGTGCAGGGGACAGGGGCACTGGAAACACCATATATTTT; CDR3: CAWSAGDRGTGNTIYF
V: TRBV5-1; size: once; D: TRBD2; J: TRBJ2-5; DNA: TGCGCCAGCAGCACGGGCGGGGGAGAGACCCAGTACTTC; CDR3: CASSTGGGETQYF
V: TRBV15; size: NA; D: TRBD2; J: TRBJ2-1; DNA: TGTGCCACCAGCAGAGATCCGGCTAGCGGGAGCCGGAATGAGCAGTTCTTC; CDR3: CATSRDPASGSRNEQFF
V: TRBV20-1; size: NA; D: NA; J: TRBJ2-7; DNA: TGCAGTGCTAGTCAGGCCGGGAACTCCTACGAGCAGTACTTC; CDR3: CSASQAGNSYEQYF
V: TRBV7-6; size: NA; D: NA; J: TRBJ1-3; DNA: TGTGCCAGCAGCTTAGGTTCCATAACGGGTGGAAACACCATATATTTT; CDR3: CASSLGSITGGNTIYF
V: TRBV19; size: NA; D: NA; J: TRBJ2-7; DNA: TGTGCCAGTAGTATAGTCGGCAGGGGGGACTACGAGCAGTACTTC; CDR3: CASSIVGRGDYEQYF
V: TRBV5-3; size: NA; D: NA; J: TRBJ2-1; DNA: TGTGCCAGAAGCTTGTACTACAATGAGCAGTTCTTC; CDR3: CARSLYYNEQFF
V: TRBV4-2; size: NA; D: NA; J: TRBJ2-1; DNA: TGTGCCAGCAGCCAAGTCTCAACGGGGTGGAATGAGCAGTTCTTC; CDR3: CASSQVSTGWNEQFF
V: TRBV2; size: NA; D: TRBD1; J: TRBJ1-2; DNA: TGTGCCAGCAGAGAGGCAGGGGGGTTATATGGCTACACCTTC; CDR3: CASREAGGLYGYTF
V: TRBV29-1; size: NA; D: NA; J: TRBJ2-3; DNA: TGCAGCGCTCCGGACTACCTTAGCACAGATACGCAGTATTTT; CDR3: CSAPDYLSTDTQYF